This paragraph reports one T cell receptor (beta chain). Here immunoSEQ multiplex PCR was the method, and the copy in TCRdb shows in-frame clones only, minus some. The data hold around 140,000 clones, with roughly 89% observed a single time. The sample belongs to a study of blood T cell repertoires in COVID-19. The receptor comes from a man aged 45-65 years with active or convalescent COVID-19. Sequenced: peripheral blood.

In nucleotides, the CDR3 is TGTGCCAGTACCGGGAGCTCCTACGAGCAGTACTTC. Amino acids: CASTGSSYEQYF. The chain couples TRBV19 to TRBJ2-7; D perhaps matches TRBD2 (6 bases). CDR3 length: 12 residues. Trimming shortened V by 7 bases and J by 0 bases, and 7 bases separated the two germline ends. CDR1 and CDR2 (germline): LNHDA, SQIVND (reference sequence). The full variable domain, in which reference TRBV19 and TRBJ2-7 provide the parts outside the CDR3, is DGGITQSPKYLFRKEGQNVTLSCEQNLNHDAMYWYRQDPGQGLRLIYYSQIVNDFQKGDIAEGYSVSREKKESFPLTVTSAQKNPTAFYLCASTGSSYEQYFGPGTRLTVT.